These 2 T cell receptor beta chains were sequenced from one sample in a study of neurological immune-mediated disorders (dated by TCRdb to between 2018 and 2021). Libraries were constructed by 5' RACE. TCRdb records Illumina HiSeq 2500 as the sequencer. The public reads were reprocessed in TCRdb via fastp at Q25 and MiXCR, keeping in-frame beta chains. Under each unique CDR3 protein, matching rows form one entry showing the most common genes and DNA. The sample has roughly 80,000 distinct CDR3 sequences on record, about a sixth of them singletons. The ten largest clones capture 15% of the sample. The sequencing input was PBMCs. These receptors were obtained from a woman between 40 and 50 years old in good health.

This clonotype has just a few counts. A single base separates this from a much larger clone, so it may be a read error. The gene calls are TRBV5-1 and TRBJ1-5, with a possible D match to TRBD1 (5 bases). Germline CDR1 is SGHRS and CDR2 is YFSETQ. V gave up 0 bases and J gave up 2 bases, with 9 bases separating them. The CDR3 loop spans 15 amino acids. CDR3 bases: TGCGCCAGCAGCTTGGAGGGGAATGGCAATCAGCCCCAGCATTTT. Translating it yields CASSLEGNGNQPQHF.

This clonotype was seen at least ten times. The chain links TRBV27 to TRBJ1-1; 9 nucleotides agree with TRBD1. The CDR3 is 15 residues long. Per the germline V gene, CDR1 is MNHEY and CDR2 is SMNVEV (reference sequence). The junction had 13 bases not matched to a gene; V was cut back by 11 bases and J by 3 bases. The CDR3 loop is CASNRGRITDTEAFF. CDR3 in DNA: TGTGCCTCAAACAGGGGGCGCATAACCGACACTGAAGCTTTCTTT.